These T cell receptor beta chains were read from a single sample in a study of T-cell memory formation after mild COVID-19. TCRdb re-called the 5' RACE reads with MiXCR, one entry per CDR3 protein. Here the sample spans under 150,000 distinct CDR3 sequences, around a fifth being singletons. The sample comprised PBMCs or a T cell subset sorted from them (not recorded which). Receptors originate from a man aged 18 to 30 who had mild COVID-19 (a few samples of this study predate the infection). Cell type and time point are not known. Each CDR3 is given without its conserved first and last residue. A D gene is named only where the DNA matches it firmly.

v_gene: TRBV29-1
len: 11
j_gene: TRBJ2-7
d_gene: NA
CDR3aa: SVEENKSYEQY

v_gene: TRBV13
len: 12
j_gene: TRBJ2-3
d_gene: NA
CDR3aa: ASSLRQITDTQY

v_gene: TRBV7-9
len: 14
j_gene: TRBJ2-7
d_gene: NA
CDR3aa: ASSLGGGLYNYEQY

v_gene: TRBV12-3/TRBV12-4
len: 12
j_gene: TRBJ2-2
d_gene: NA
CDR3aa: ASTEGRSDGELF

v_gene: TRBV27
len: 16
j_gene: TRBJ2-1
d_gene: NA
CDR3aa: ASSLSPSGKQLYNEQF

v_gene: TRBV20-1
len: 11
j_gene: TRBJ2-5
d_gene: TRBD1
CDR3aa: SLPDRGGETQY

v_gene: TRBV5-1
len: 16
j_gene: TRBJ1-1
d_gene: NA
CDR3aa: ASSLAAGPPDMNTEAF

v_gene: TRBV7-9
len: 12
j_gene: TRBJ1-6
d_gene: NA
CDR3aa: ASSSSRGNSPLH

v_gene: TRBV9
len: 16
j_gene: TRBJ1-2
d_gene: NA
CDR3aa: ASSPGGHLDSSSYGYT

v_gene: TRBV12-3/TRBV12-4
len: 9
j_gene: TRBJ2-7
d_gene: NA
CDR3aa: ASSFSNEQY

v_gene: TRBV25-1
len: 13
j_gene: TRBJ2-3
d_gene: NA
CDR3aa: ATREKRGRTDTQY

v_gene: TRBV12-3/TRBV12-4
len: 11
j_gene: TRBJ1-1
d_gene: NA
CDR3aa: ASILTGSAEAF

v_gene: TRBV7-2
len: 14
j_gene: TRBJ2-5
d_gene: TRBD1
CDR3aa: ASSSVGQGFRETQY

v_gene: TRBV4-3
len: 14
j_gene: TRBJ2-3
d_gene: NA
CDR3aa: ASSQERGAFTDTQY

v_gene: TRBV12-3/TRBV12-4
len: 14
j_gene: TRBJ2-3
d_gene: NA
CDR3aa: ASSLGAPGTPDTQY

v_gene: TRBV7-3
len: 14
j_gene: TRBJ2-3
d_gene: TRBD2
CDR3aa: ASSQVSGGAHDTQY

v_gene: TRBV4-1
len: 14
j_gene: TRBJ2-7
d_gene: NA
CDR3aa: ASSQKPGAHSYEQY